The TCR beta chain described here comes from a study of blood T cell repertoires in COVID-19. Assay used: immunoSEQ multiplex PCR; TCRdb lists only in-frame clones, some missing. Of over 300,000 clones in the sample, about 90% were seen once. The sequenced sample was peripheral blood. This TCR was sampled from a man aged 18 to 30 with active or convalescent COVID-19.

The chain's CDR3 is CASSATGEYEQYF. The CDR3 DNA is TGTGCCAGTAGTGCAACAGGGGAATACGAGCAGTACTTC. This chain connects TRBV19 to TRBJ2-7, with 7 positions matching TRBD1. The V segment lost 5 bases and the J segment 4 bases; nucleotides outside the gene matches: 5. In germline, CDR1 is LNHDA, CDR2 SQIVND (reference sequence). The CDR3 sequence is 13 residues long. Drawing the rest from reference TRBV19 and TRBJ2-7, the complete variable domain is DGGITQSPKYLFRKEGQNVTLSCEQNLNHDAMYWYRQDPGQGLRLIYYSQIVNDFQKGDIAEGYSVSREKKESFPLTVTSAQKNPTAFYLCASSATGEYEQYFGPGTRLTVT.